These 24 T cell receptor beta chains share one sample of origin, sequenced in a study of tumor and adjacent non-tumor tissue in lung cancer. TCRbeta libraries were built with three rounds of nested PCR, modified from ARM-PCR. TCRdb passed the multiplex PCR reads through MiXCR, listing each CDR3 protein once. The repertoire holds some 99,000 distinct CDR3 sequences, with around 57% as singletons. The template was RNA from unsorted bulk tissue. This non-tumor lung sample came from over 3 cm beyond the tumor edge. The sequencing sample was made of distant non-tumor lung tissue. The receptors were gathered from a man between 60 and 75 years old with non-small cell lung cancer.

On this clonotype: One end of the junction is discordant with germline, which a read error may explain. The genes are TRBV6-5 and TRBJ1-6; D remains ambiguous. Germline V gives CDR1 MNHEY, CDR2 SVGAGI. CDR3 length equals 15 residues. CDR3 loop: CASGYSAVEYSPLHF. The CDR3 bases are TGTGCCAGCGGTTACTCGGCAGTGGAATATTCACCCCTCCACTTT.

As concerns this clonotype: This likely comes from a read error, as the CDR3 has no conserved phenylalanine or tryptophan at its end. The rearrangement joins TRBV6-2 or TRBV6-3 to TRBJ2-1; TRBD2 is a possible D gene (5 bases). The germline gives CDR1 MNHEY, CDR2 SVGEGT. The CDR3 sequence is 13 residues long. The ends were cut back, 0 bases at V and 12 bases at J, with 12 bases in the middle. The CDR3, as DNA: TGTGCCAGCAGTTACTCGGAGGTCCATGGGCAGTTCCTC. Amino acid sequence: CASSYSEVHGQFL.

This clonotype is judged hyperexpanded. The V and J genes are TRBV4-1 and TRBJ1-1, with no clear D. The CDR3 is made up of 11 amino acids. In germline, CDR1 is MGHRA, CDR2 YSYEKL. V was shortened by 1 base and J by 5 bases, with 2 bases between the two germline ends. CDR3 nucleotide sequence: TGCGCCAGCAGCCAAGGGACTGAAGCTTTCTTT. The encoded protein is CASSQGTEAFF.

Comment on this clonotype: A read error may produce the germline difference seen at one junction end. The rearrangement links TRBV14 to TRBJ2-3, with 9 bases that match TRBD1. Germline V gives CDR1 SGHDN, CDR2 FVKESK. The CDR3 covers 16 residues. This CDR3 reads CANSRGWGQGTDTQYF. CDR3 nucleotide sequence: TGTGCCAACAGCCGAGGCTGGGGACAGGGAACAGATACGCAGTATTTT.

The chain couples TRBV6-4 to TRBJ2-3, with 8 bases identical to TRBD1. From germline, CDR1 is MRHNA and CDR2 SNTAGT. This CDR3 has 16 residues. Losses at the gene ends were 7 bases for V and 3 bases for J; bases not matched to a gene: 12. CDR3 DNA sequence: TGTGCCAGCACTGAATCTTTGGACAGGGTAACAGATACGCAGTATTTT. Translating it yields CASTESLDRVTDTQYF.

This clonotype appeared many times. This sequence joins TRBV4-2 and TRBJ1-1; D uncertain. This CDR3 contains 13 residues. The ends were cut back, 0 bases at V and 6 bases at J, with 8 bases in the middle. Germline CDR1 reads LGHNA; CDR2 reads YNFKEQ. The CDR3 loop reads CASSQDFGAEAFF. Written as DNA, the CDR3 is TGTGCCAGCAGCCAAGATTTCGGGGCTGAAGCTTTCTTT.

This rearrangement joins TRBV4-1 to TRBJ2-1; 11 nucleotides agree with TRBD2. The CDR3 is 20 amino acids. Germline CDR1 is MGHRA and CDR2 is YSYEKL. Trimming cost V 1 base and J 2 bases; bases outside gene matches: 13. DNA of the CDR3: TGCGCCAGCAGCCAAGTAGAGTCTAGCGGGGGGAAGAGCCCCTACAATGAGCAGTTCTTC. Residues: CASSQVESSGGKSPYNEQFF.

Worth noting for this clonotype: This clone may be a read error of a much larger clone one base away. The CDR3 region has the DNA TGCAATGCTATACTAGCGGGAGAAGGGGAGACCCAGTACTTC. Residues: CNAILAGEGETQYF. The chain links TRBV20-1 to TRBJ2-5, with 11 bases lining up with TRBD2. In germline, CDR1 is DFQATT, CDR2 SNEGSKA (reference sequence). This CDR3 is built from 14 residues.

The genes are TRBV11-1 and TRBJ1-1, with no clear D. The CDR3 sequence is 14 residues long. With 2 bases removed from V and 11 bases from J, the gap between germline ends came to 18 bases. In germline, CDR1 is SGHAT, CDR2 FQDESV (reference sequence). The CDR3 region has the DNA TGTGCCAGCAGCTTATCGGCAGGCGAGATTGAGGCTTTCTTT. As protein: CASSLSAGEIEAFF.

This clonotype showed up many times. The chain recombines TRBV12-3 or TRBV12-4 with TRBJ2-2, with TRBD1 matching 11 bases. Losses at the gene ends were 5 bases for V and 2 bases for J; bases not matched to a gene: 4. The CDR3 runs to 16 residues. In nucleotides, the CDR3 is TGTGCCAGCAGTAAAGGGACAGGGGGAAACACCGGGGAGCTGTTTTTT. Translated: CASSKGTGGNTGELFF.

Only one count was recorded for this clonotype. At one end, the junction sequence differs from germline, possibly due to a read error. The chain is built from TRBV6-2 or TRBV6-3 and TRBJ2-1; perhaps TRBD1 as D (5 bases). Germline lookup yields CDR1 MNHEY and CDR2 SVGEGT. The CDR3 is 12 amino acids. DNA for the CDR3: TGTGTCAGCAGTCCGCAAAGGGGTGAGCAGTTCTTC. It encodes CVSSPQRGEQFF.

A word on this clonotype: An end of the junction differs from the germline gene, which may be a read error. The V gene is TRBV28, the J gene TRBJ2-3, with no clear D. Germline V gene sequence: CDR1 MDHEN, CDR2 SYDVKM. This CDR3 spans 12 amino acids. Written as DNA, the CDR3 is TGTGTCAGCAGTGTAGCTAGAGGTACGCAGTATTTT. This codes for CVSSVARGTQYF.

The V and J genes are TRBV15 and TRBJ1-2; 8 bases line up with TRBD1. The CDR3 has 13 amino acids. Germline V gene lookup returns CDR1 LNHNV and CDR2 YYDKDF (reference sequence). The V gene end was trimmed by 4 bases and the J gene end by 5 bases; junction bases not matched to a gene: 3. CDR3 region: CATSTGQGYGYTF. As DNA, the CDR3 is TGTGCCACCAGCACCGGACAGGGTTATGGCTACACCTTC.

The chain recombines TRBV5-1 with TRBJ1-4; no clear D. CDR1 and CDR2 (germline): SGHRS, YFSETQ. This CDR3 is built from 14 residues. Trimming pared 5 bases from V and 3 bases from J, leaving 11 bases between. Here the CDR3 reads CASSLRRANEKLFF. The CDR3 DNA follows: TGCGCCAGCAGTTTAAGGCGAGCTAATGAAAAACTGTTTTTT.

About this clonotype: The junction does not match germline at one end; this may be a read error. The CDR3, as DNA: TGCGCCAGCAGCCTTAAACCTGGACAGGCCAAATACAATGAGCAGCTCTTC. Encoded protein: CASSLKPGQAKYNEQLF. The chain uses TRBV6-5 and TRBJ2-1, with 7 bases matching TRBD1. The CDR3 is 17 residues long. Germline CDR1 is MNHEY and CDR2 is SVGAGI.

By sample fraction, this clonotype is medium-sized (0.01 to 0.1%). V usage is TRBV6-6 and J usage is TRBJ1-1; a weak D match, TRBD1 (5 bases). Germline V lookup: CDR1 MNHNY, CDR2 SVGAGI (reference sequence). Trimming took 6 bases from V and 6 from J, leaving 14 bases between them. This CDR3 is built from 13 residues. CDR3 region: CASRVPGLSEAFF. The CDR3 DNA follows: TGTGCCAGCAGAGTACCGGGACTCTCTGAAGCTTTCTTT.

This clonotype was recorded a few times. This may stem from a read error, because a much larger clone lies one nucleotide away. Since the CDR3 does not end with the conserved phenylalanine or tryptophan, this likely comes from a read error. The chain is built from TRBV4-1 and TRBJ2-6; no clear D gene. CDR3 length equals 13 residues. Germline CDR1 is MGHRA and CDR2 is YSYEKL. With 3 bases removed from V and 4 bases from J, the gap between germline ends came to 4 bases. CDR3 loop: CASSQTGANVLTL. Written as DNA, the CDR3 is TGCGCCAGCAGCCAGACGGGGGCCAACGTCCTGACTCTC.

This clonotype was seen a single time. This clone may be a read error of a much larger clone one base away. This chain uses TRBV12-3 or TRBV12-4 with TRBJ2-4; D is uncertain. The CDR3 spans 16 residues. The chain's CDR3 is CASSMGLGVAKNTQYF. The CDR3 DNA sequence: TGTGCCAGCAGTATGGGTCTTGGGGTAGCCAAAAACACTCAGTACTTC.

Concerning this clonotype: One end of the junction is discordant with germline, which a read error may explain. This chain links TRBV4-2 with TRBJ1-2, with D tentatively TRBD1 (6 bases). The germline CDR1 and CDR2 sequences are LGHNA and YNFKEQ. This CDR3 is built from 17 residues. This CDR3 reads CVSSHVTGSFANYGYTF. DNA of the CDR3: TGTGTCAGCAGCCACGTGACAGGATCCTTCGCTAACTATGGCTACACCTTC.

A note on this clonotype: At one boundary the junction diverges from the germline segment, which might be a read error. The chain couples TRBV6-1 to TRBJ2-3, with 9 bases identical to TRBD1. The CDR3 has 15 amino acids. The germline V gene has CDR1 MNHNS and CDR2 SASEGT. The CDR3 reads CASSKRTGGTDTQYF. CDR3 DNA: TGTGCTAGCAGTAAGCGGACAGGGGGCACAGATACGCAGTATTTT.

This clonotype showed up many times. V gene TRBV6-1 combines with J gene TRBJ1-5; 9 bases are a match to TRBD1. Trimming cost V 5 bases and J 4 bases; bases outside gene matches: 6. The CDR3 runs to 15 residues. Germline values: CDR1 MNHNS, CDR2 SASEGT. CDR3 in amino acids: CASSQHGTGNQPQHF. CDR3 coding DNA: TGTGCCAGCAGTCAACACGGGACAGGGAATCAGCCCCAGCATTTT.

This clonotype was recorded many times. CDR3: CASAGTGVGYTF. The CDR3 bases are TGTGCCAGCGCCGGGACAGGGGTTGGCTACACCTTC. The genes are TRBV6-2 or TRBV6-3 and TRBJ1-2, with 10 nucleotides matching TRBD1. The CDR3 is 12 amino acids. The junction had 4 bases not matched to a gene; V was cut back by 8 bases and J by 7 bases. In germline, CDR1 is MNHEY, CDR2 SVGEGT.

This CDR3 is CANGYSRGGASNTEAFF. CDR3 DNA sequence: TGTGCCAACGGTTACTCCAGGGGAGGGGCTAGTAACACTGAAGCTTTCTTT. The chain couples TRBV6-5 to TRBJ1-1; maybe TRBD1 (6 bases). The CDR3 has 17 amino acids. The germline V gene has CDR1 MNHEY and CDR2 SVGAGI. V gave up 10 bases and J gave up 2 bases, with 26 bases separating them.

A remark on this clonotype: One junction end disagrees with the germline gene, perhaps due to a read error. The CDR3 region has the DNA TGTACCAGCAGTCCCAAAGGGGGGGCATCCGAGGCCCAGTACTTC. This codes for CTSSPKGGASEAQYF. The genes are TRBV12-3 or TRBV12-4 and TRBJ2-5; weak D call: TRBD2 (7 bases). This CDR3 is built from 15 residues.